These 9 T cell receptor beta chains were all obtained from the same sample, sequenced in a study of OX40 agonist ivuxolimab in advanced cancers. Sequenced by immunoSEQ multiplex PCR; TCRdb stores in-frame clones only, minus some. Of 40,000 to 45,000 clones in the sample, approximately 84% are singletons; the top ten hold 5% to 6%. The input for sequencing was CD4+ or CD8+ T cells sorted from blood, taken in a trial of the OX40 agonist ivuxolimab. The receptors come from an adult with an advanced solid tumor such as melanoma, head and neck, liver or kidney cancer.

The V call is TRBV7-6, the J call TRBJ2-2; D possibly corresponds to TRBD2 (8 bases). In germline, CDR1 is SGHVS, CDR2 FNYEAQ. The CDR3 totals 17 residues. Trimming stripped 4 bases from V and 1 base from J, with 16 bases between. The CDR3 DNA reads TGTGCCAGCAGCTCGGGAGGGGGCCCGCTGAACACCGGGGAGCTGTTTTTT. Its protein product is CASSSGGGPLNTGELFF.

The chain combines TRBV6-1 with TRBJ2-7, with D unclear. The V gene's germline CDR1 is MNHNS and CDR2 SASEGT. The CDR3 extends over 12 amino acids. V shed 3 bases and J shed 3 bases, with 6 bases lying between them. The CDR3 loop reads CASSDSGYEQYF. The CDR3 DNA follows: TGTGCCAGCAGTGACTCCGGCTACGAGCAGTACTTC.

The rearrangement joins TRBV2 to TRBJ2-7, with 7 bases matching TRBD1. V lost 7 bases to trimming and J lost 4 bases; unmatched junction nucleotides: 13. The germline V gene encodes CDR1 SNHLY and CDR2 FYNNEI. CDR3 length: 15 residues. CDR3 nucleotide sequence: TGTGCCAGCACAGGGGGACGAGCTTATTTTTACGAGCAGTACTTC. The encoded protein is CASTGGRAYFYEQYF.

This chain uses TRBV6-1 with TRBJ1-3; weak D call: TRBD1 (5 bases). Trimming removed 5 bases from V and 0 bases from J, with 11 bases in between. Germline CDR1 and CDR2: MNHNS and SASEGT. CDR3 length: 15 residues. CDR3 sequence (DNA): TGTGCCAGCAGTATGGTCGGGACCTCTGGAAACACCATATATTTT. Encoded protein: CASSMVGTSGNTIYF.

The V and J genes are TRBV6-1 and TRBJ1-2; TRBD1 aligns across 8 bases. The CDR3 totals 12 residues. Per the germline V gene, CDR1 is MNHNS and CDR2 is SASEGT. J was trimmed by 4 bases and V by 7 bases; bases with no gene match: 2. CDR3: CASTQGAYGYTF. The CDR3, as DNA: TGTGCCAGCACGCAGGGGGCCTATGGCTACACCTTC.

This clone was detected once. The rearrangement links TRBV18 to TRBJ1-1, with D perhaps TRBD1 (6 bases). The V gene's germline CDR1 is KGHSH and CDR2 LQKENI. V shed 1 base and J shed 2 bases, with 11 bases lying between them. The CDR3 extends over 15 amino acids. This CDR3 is CASSPQGGRNTEAFF. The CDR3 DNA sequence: TGTGCCAGCTCACCACAAGGGGGGAGAAACACTGAAGCTTTCTTT.

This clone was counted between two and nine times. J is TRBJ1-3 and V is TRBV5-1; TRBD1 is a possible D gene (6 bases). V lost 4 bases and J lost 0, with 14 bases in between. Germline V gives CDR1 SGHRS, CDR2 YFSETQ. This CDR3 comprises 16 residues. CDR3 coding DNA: TGCGCCAGCAGCGGGGGACACCCGAGCTCTGGAAACACCATATATTTT. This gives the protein CASSGGHPSSGNTIYF. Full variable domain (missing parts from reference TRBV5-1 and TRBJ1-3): KAGVTQTPRYLIKTRGQQVTLSCSPISGHRSVSWYQQTPGQGLQFLFEYFSETQRNKGNFPGRFSGRQFSNSRSEMNVSTLELGDSALYLCASSGGHPSSGNTIYFGEGSWLTVV.

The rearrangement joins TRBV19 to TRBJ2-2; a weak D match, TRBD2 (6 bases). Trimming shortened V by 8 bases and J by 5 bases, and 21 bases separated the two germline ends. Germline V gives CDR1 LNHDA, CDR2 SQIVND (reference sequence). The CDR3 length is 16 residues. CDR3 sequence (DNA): TGTGCCAGTGCCCGAGCGGGTGGGGCGTGGACCGGGGAGCTGTTTTTT. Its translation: CASARAGGAWTGELFF.

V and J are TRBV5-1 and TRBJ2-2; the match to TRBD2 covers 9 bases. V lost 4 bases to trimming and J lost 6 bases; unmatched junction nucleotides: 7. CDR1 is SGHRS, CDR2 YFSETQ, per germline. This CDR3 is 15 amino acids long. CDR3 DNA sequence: TGCGCCAGCAGCGGTGTGGTAGCGGGAGCCGGGGAGCTGTTTTTT. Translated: CASSGVVAGAGELFF.